Listed here are 5 T cell receptor beta chains from one sample, sequenced in a study of response to subunit inactivated influenza vaccine. MiXCR, applied by TCRdb to the RT-PCR reads, yields one record per CDR3 protein. This sample has more than 500,000 distinct CDR3 sequences, with 11% found just once. The same specimen was also included in a second study, on T cells expressing NK-cell markers. From that second work: The cDNA for TCR beta came from 5'RACE template switching with UMIs.

This specimen consisted of PBMCs from blood, obtained on the day of vaccination. Source of these receptors: a man aged 50 to 59 who received an inactivated influenza vaccine.

In its sample, this clonotype was seen many times. The chain employs TRBV5-1 and TRBJ2-5, with 10 bases that match TRBD2. Germline V lookup: CDR1 SGHRS, CDR2 YFSETQ. This CDR3 spans 15 amino acids. Unmatched junction bases numbered 7, after V lost 4 bases and J lost 4 bases. CDR3 in amino acids: CASSQGTSVVETQYF. The CDR3 nucleotides are TGCGCCAGCAGCCAGGGGACTAGCGTGGTAGAGACCCAGTACTTC.

This clonotype was detected many times. DNA for the CDR3: TGCAGCGGGTTAACAGATACGCAGTATTTT. Translation gives CSGLTDTQYF. This rearrangement joins TRBV29-1 to TRBJ2-3, with D unclear. This CDR3 is 10 amino acids long. CDR1 is SQVTM, CDR2 ANQGSEA, per germline. Deletions cut 7 bases from V and 3 bases from J, with 5 bases between.

This clonotype was observed at least ten times. The gene calls are TRBV6-1 and TRBJ2-7; 7 nucleotides match TRBD1. Losses at the gene ends were 6 bases for V and 2 bases for J; bases not matched to a gene: 4. Germline V gene lookup returns CDR1 MNHNS and CDR2 SASEGT. CDR3 length equals 13 residues. The CDR3 is CASRGQVTYEQYF. Here the CDR3 DNA reads TGTGCCAGCAGAGGACAGGTGACCTACGAGCAGTACTTC.

Only a few counts were recorded for this clonotype. The CDR3 loop is CSASRQGDEQYF. In nucleotides, the CDR3 is TGCAGTGCTTCAAGACAGGGGGACGAGCAGTACTTC. This sequence joins TRBV20-1 and TRBJ2-7; 9 nucleotides match TRBD1. Germline values: CDR1 DFQATT, CDR2 SNEGSKA (reference sequence). The trim removed 5 bases at V and 5 bases at J, leaving 4 bases unmatched. This CDR3 contains 12 residues.

DNA of the CDR3: TGTGCCATCTTAGAAGGGTCTGGGGCCAACGTCCTGACTTTC. As protein: CAILEGSGANVLTF. J is TRBJ2-6 and V is TRBV10-3, with no clear D. Germline values: CDR1 ENHRY, CDR2 SYGVKD. V gave up 8 bases and J gave up 1 base, with 9 bases separating them. The CDR3 extends over 14 amino acids.